Listed here are 23 T cell receptor beta chains from one sample, sequenced in a study of control samples from healthy donors and cancer patients. The data were produced by immunoSEQ multiplex PCR, yet TCRdb's version contains in-frame clones alone and is incomplete. This table holds tens of thousands of clones, approximately 94% found once. Material: blood. The receptors come from a woman aged 25 to 39 in good health.

V is TRBV19 and J is TRBJ2-2; D uncertain. This CDR3 region has 14 residues. The germline gives CDR1 LNHDA, CDR2 SQIVND (reference sequence). Between the trimmed V and J ends, which lost 8 bases and 2 bases, there was a span of 12 bases. The CDR3 loop reads CASEGMRNTGELFF. DNA of the CDR3: TGTGCCAGTGAAGGGATGAGAAACACCGGGGAGCTGTTTTTT.

This clone occurred once. The chain uses TRBV5-5 and TRBJ1-4; D may be TRBD1 (6 bases). The germline V gene encodes CDR1 SGHKS and CDR2 YYEKEE (reference sequence). Trimming left V 2 bases short and J 8 bases short, with 16 bases between. The CDR3 is 15 residues long. As DNA, the CDR3 is TGTGCCAGCAGCTTAAGGACAGAAGGGTGGGAAAAACTGTTTTTT. Its protein is CASSLRTEGWEKLFF. Together with reference TRBV5-5 and TRBJ1-4, the CDR3 gives the full variable domain: DAGVTQSPTHLIKTRGQQVTLRCSPISGHKSVSWYQQVLGQGPQFIFQYYEKEERGRGNFPDRFSARQFPNYSSELNVNALLLGDSALYLCASSLRTEGWEKLFFGSGTQLSVL.

The rearrangement links TRBV5-1 to TRBJ1-1; 8 bases agree with TRBD1. Germline V gene data show CDR1 as SGHRS and CDR2 as YFSETQ. Trimming at V came to 0 bases and at J to 8 bases, leaving 3 bases not matched to a gene. The CDR3 is 13 amino acids. CDR3 sequence: CASSLAGGIEAFF. The CDR3 DNA reads as TGCGCCAGCAGCTTGGCAGGGGGCATCGAAGCTTTCTTT.

J is TRBJ2-1 and V is TRBV30; perhaps TRBD1 as D (6 bases). Germline CDR1 and CDR2: GTSNPN and SVGIG (reference sequence). The CDR3 sequence is 15 residues long. V lost 3 bases, J lost 4 bases, and 16 bases lay in between. DNA of the CDR3: TGTGCCTGGAGCCTCTCTTACAGGGCTTACAATGAGCAGTTCTTC. Translating it yields CAWSLSYRAYNEQFF.

This clone has only a few counts. The gene calls are TRBV20-1 and TRBJ1-1; D is possibly TRBD1 (5 bases). Trimming left V 3 bases short and J 1 base short, with 9 bases between. The germline V gene has CDR1 DFQATT and CDR2 SNEGSKA (reference sequence). This CDR3 contains 13 residues. Here the CDR3 DNA reads TGCAGTGCTAGTGATGACAGGAACACTGAAGCTTTCTTT. Translating gives CSASDDRNTEAFF.

This rearrangement joins TRBV30 to TRBJ1-2; TRBD1 is a possible D gene (6 bases). Deletions cut 1 base from V and 4 bases from J, with 16 bases between. Per the germline V gene, CDR1 is GTSNPN and CDR2 is SVGIG (reference sequence). The CDR3 covers 15 residues. CDR3 in DNA: TGTGCCTGGAGTGCCCCATTCGGGGGCTTCTATGGCTACACCTTC. Translating gives CAWSAPFGGFYGYTF. The full variable domain, its missing parts supplied by reference TRBV30 and TRBJ1-2, is SQTIHQWPATLVQPVGSPLSLECTVEGTSNPNLYWYRQAAGRGLQLLFYSVGIGQISSEVPQNLSASRPQDRQFILSSKKLLLSDSGFYLCAWSAPFGGFYGYTFGSGTRLTVV.

The rearrangement joins TRBV27 to TRBJ1-5; D unclear. CDR3 length equals 13 residues. Trimming removed 4 bases from V and 3 bases from J, with 7 bases in between. Germline V gene data show CDR1 as MNHEY and CDR2 as SMNVEV (reference sequence). CDR3 loop: CASSSAVNQPQHF. CDR3 sequence (DNA): TGTGCCAGCAGTTCGGCAGTCAATCAGCCCCAGCATTTT.

This chain joins TRBV6-6 and TRBJ1-3, with 8 bases lining up with TRBD1. With 6 bases clipped from V and 0 bases from J, the junction kept 1 base outside the gene matches. Looked up from germline, CDR1 is MNHNY and CDR2 is SVGAGI (reference sequence). CDR3 length: 14 amino acids. The CDR3 region has the DNA TGTGCCAGCAGAACAGGGGGCTCTGGAAACACCATATATTTT. Amino acids: CASRTGGSGNTIYF.

V is TRBV2 and J is TRBJ2-2; D is uncertain. V was shortened by 8 bases and J by 0 bases, with 10 bases between the two germline ends. Germline V lookup: CDR1 SNHLY, CDR2 FYNNEI. The CDR3 runs to 14 residues. The CDR3 DNA is TGTGCCAGCGGAAGGCTAGCGAACACCGGGGAGCTGTTTTTT. Translation: CASGRLANTGELFF.

CDR3 in DNA: TGCAGCGTTGAAGATCCAACCACCTACGAGCAGTACGTC. This sequence encodes CSVEDPTTYEQYV. The chain is built from TRBV29-1 and TRBJ2-7, with no clear D. V dropped 0 bases and J dropped 2 bases, with 8 bases sitting between them. In germline, CDR1 is SQVTM, CDR2 ANQGSEA. This CDR3 spans 13 amino acids.

The chain recombines TRBV6-4 with TRBJ2-2; the D gene is possibly TRBD1 (6 bases). The CDR3 is made up of 18 amino acids. Trimming removed 2 bases at V and 3 bases at J, with 19 bases between. Germline-derived CDR1 and CDR2 are MRHNA and SNTAGT. The DNA for the CDR3 is TGTGCCAGCAGTGACAGTAGCCGAGGGGGAGAGGACACCGGGGAGCTGTTTTTT. As protein: CASSDSSRGGEDTGELFF.

This chain connects TRBV6-2 or TRBV6-3 to TRBJ1-1, with TRBD1 as a possible D gene (6 bases). Trimming cost V 3 bases and J 6 bases, with 11 bases left between them. This CDR3 is built from 13 residues. Germline V gives CDR1 MNHEY, CDR2 SVGEGT. The CDR3, as DNA: TGTGCCAGCAGTTATCAGGGGTTTGCTGAAGCTTTCTTT. Protein: CASSYQGFAEAFF.

The CDR3 bases are TGTGCCAGCAGCTTCAGGGGAATAGAGGGCTACACCTTC. Protein sequence: CASSFRGIEGYTF. This sequence joins TRBV7-9 and TRBJ1-2, with D tentatively TRBD1 (6 bases). The CDR3 contains 13 residues. V was shortened by 3 bases and J by 8 bases, with 13 bases between the two germline ends. Germline loops: CDR1 SEHNR, CDR2 FQNEAQ (reference sequence). Together with reference TRBV7-9 and TRBJ1-2, the CDR3 gives the full variable domain: DTGVSQNPRHKITKRGQNVTFRCDPISEHNRLYWYRQTLGQGPEFLTYFQNEAQLEKSRLLSDRFSAERPKGSFSTLEIQRTEQGDSAMYLCASSFRGIEGYTFGSGTRLTVV.

The chain links TRBV24-1 to TRBJ2-5; D may correspond to TRBD1 or TRBD2 (6 bases each). V lost 5 bases, J lost 3 bases, and 9 bases lay in between. The CDR3 sequence is 13 residues long. The germline gives CDR1 KGHDR, CDR2 SFDVKD. The chain's CDR3 is CATSVRGEETQYF. The CDR3 coding sequence is TGTGCCACCAGTGTAAGGGGGGAAGAGACCCAGTACTTC.

The CDR3 coding sequence is TGCGCCAGCTATAGGGGGCACCCCGCGAACACCGGGGAGCTGTTTTTT. It translates to CASYRGHPANTGELFF. V usage is TRBV5-1 and J usage is TRBJ2-2; 7 bases are shared with TRBD1. This CDR3 spans 16 amino acids. Germline V gene data show CDR1 as SGHRS and CDR2 as YFSETQ. Trimming at V came to 7 bases and at J to 0 bases, leaving 9 bases not matched to a gene.

The chain couples TRBV2 to TRBJ2-3; D gene ambiguous. CDR1 is SNHLY and CDR2 is FYNNEI in the germline V gene. V was trimmed by 5 bases and J by 6 bases, leaving 6 bases between them. The CDR3 consists of 11 residues. The CDR3 DNA follows: TGTGCCAGCAGTTCCCTGGATACGCAGTATTTT. Residues: CASSSLDTQYF. Combining the CDR3 with reference TRBV2 and TRBJ2-3 gives the whole variable domain EPEVTQTPSHQVTQMGQEVILRCVPISNHLYFYWYRQILGQKVEFLVSFYNNEISEKSEIFDDQFSVERPDGSNFTLKIRSTKLEDSAMYFCASSSLDTQYFGPGTRLTVL.

A remark on this clone: This same CDR3 is encoded by further DNA sequences in the sample. The V gene is TRBV5-1, the J gene TRBJ1-1; D not resolved. CDR3 length: 15 residues. Germline values: CDR1 SGHRS, CDR2 YFSETQ. Trimming removed 1 base at V and 0 bases at J, with 10 bases between. In nucleotides, the CDR3 is TGCGCCAGCAGCTTGACCGGAGGCATGAACACTGAAGCTTTCTTT. Protein: CASSLTGGMNTEAFF.

This chain links TRBV13 with TRBJ2-2; a weak D match, TRBD2 (5 bases). The CDR3 is made up of 17 amino acids. With 2 bases removed from V and 8 bases from J, the gap between germline ends came to 21 bases. CDR1 is PRHDT and CDR2 is FYEKMQ in the germline V gene (reference sequence). The DNA for the CDR3 is TGTGCCAGCAGCTTAAACCGGGAACTACCCGATTTTGGGGAGCTGTTTTTT. Translation gives CASSLNRELPDFGELFF.

V usage is TRBV3-1 (or the pseudogene TRBV3-2) and J usage is TRBJ2-2, with D possibly TRBD1 on 6 matching bases. Germline V gene lookup returns CDR1 LGHDT and CDR2 YNNKEL (reference sequence). Trimming left V 7 bases short and J 7 bases short, with 19 bases between. CDR3 length equals 15 residues. CDR3 coding DNA: TGTGCCAGCACCTATTATGGGACACCGGACGGGGAGCTGTTTTTT. Its protein is CASTYYGTPDGELFF.

V is TRBV6-5 and J is TRBJ1-2, with D tentatively TRBD1 (6 bases). With 6 bases removed from V and 5 bases from J, the gap between germline ends came to 19 bases. The CDR3 covers 15 residues. Germline CDR1 is MNHEY and CDR2 is SVGAGI. As DNA, the CDR3 is TGTGCCAGCAGGCGAAACCGGGACACCTCTTATGGCTACACCTTC. It specifies CASRRNRDTSYGYTF.

This clone was seen once. This rearrangement joins TRBV19 to TRBJ1-1; D gene uncertain. Trimming cost V 5 bases and J 1 base, with 14 bases left between them. The V gene's germline CDR1 is LNHDA and CDR2 SQIVND (reference sequence). CDR3 size: 15 residues. The DNA of the CDR3 is TGTGCCAGTAGTTACCCGGCCCAGCCGAACACTGAAGCTTTCTTT. This encodes CASSYPAQPNTEAFF.

The V call is TRBV27, the J call TRBJ1-1; D is ambiguous. Germline V lookup: CDR1 MNHEY, CDR2 SMNVEV (reference sequence). This CDR3 spans 13 amino acids. V lost 2 bases and J 5 bases, leaving 9 bases between the germline ends. The CDR3 nucleotides are TGTGCCAGCAGTTTACTAGGGTGGACTGAAGCTTTCTTT. Amino acids: CASSLLGWTEAFF.

The CDR3 sequence: CATSRDNTYSPLHF. CDR3 sequence (DNA): TGTGCCACCAGCAGAGATAACACCTATTCACCCCTCCACTTT. The rearrangement uses TRBV15 and TRBJ1-6; no firm D call. Between the trimmed V and J ends, which lost 0 bases and 8 bases, there was a span of 8 bases. CDR1 and CDR2 from the germline V gene are LNHNV and YYDKDF (reference sequence). The CDR3 sequence is 14 residues long.